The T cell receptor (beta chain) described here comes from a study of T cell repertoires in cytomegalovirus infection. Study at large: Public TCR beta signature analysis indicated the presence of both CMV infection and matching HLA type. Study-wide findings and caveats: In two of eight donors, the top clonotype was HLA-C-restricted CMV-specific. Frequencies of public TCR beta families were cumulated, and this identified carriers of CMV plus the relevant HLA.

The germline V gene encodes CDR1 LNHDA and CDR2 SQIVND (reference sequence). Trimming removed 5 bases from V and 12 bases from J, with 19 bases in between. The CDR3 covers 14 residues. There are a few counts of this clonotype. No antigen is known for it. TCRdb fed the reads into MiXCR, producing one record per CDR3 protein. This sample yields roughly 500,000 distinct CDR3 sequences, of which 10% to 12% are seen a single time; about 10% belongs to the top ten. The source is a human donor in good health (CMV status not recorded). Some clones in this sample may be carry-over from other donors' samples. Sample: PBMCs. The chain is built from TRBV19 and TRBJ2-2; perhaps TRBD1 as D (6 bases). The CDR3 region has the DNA TGTGCCAGTAGTTACAAATTGGGGGCAGGTCAGCTGTTTTTT. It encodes CASSYKLGAGQLFF.